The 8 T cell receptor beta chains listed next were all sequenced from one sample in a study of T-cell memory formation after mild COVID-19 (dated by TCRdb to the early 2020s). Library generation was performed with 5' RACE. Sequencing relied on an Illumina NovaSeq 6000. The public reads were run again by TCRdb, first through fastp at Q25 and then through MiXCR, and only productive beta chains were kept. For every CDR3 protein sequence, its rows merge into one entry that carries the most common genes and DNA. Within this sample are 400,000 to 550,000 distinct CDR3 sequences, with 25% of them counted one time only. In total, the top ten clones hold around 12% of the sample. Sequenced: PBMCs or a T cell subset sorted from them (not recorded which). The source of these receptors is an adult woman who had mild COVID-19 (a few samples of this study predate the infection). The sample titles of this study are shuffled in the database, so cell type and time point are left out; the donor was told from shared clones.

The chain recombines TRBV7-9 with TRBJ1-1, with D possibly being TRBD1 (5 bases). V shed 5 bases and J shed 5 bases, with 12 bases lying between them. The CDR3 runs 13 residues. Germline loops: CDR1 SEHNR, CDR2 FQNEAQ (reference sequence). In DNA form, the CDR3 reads TGTGCCAGCAGCCAAGGGACGTTGACTGAAGCTTTCTTT. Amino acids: CASSQGTLTEAFF.

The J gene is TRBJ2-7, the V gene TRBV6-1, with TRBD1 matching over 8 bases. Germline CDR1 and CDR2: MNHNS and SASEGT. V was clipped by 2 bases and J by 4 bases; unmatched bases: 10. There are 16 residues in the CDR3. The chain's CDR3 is CASSEWWTGSLYEQYF. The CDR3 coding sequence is TGTGCCAGCAGTGAATGGTGGACAGGGAGTCTTTACGAGCAGTACTTC.

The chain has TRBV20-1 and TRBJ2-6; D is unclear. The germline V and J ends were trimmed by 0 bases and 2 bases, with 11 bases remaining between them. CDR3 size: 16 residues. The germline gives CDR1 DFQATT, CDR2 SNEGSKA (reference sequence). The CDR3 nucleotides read TGCAGTGCTAGAGATTATTTGTCTGCTGGGGCCAACGTCCTGACTTTC. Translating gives CSARDYLSAGANVLTF.

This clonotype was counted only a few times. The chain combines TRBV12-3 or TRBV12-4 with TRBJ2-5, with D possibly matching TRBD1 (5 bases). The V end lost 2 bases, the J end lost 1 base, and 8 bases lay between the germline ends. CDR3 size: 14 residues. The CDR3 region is CASSLLDTQETQYF. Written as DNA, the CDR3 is TGTGCCAGCAGTTTATTGGACACCCAAGAGACCCAGTACTTC.

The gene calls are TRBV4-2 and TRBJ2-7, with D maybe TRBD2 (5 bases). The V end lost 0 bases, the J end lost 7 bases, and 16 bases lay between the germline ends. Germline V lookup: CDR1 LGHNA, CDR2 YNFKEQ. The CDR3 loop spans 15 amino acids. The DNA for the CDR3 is TGTGCCAGCAGCCAAGATTGGCAGAACACGGGGGAGCAGTACTTC. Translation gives CASSQDWQNTGEQYF.

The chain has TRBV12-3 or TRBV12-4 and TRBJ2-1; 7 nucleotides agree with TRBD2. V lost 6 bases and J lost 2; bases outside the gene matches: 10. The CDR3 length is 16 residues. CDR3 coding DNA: TGTGCCAGCAGCCTCAAGGGGCTAGCGGCCTACAATGAGCAGTTCTTC. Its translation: CASSLKGLAAYNEQFF.

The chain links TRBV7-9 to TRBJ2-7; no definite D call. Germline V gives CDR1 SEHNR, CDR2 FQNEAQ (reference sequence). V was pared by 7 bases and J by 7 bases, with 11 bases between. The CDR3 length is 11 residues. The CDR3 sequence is CASTLYGEQYF. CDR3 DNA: TGTGCCAGCACCCTTTATGGAGAGCAGTACTTC.

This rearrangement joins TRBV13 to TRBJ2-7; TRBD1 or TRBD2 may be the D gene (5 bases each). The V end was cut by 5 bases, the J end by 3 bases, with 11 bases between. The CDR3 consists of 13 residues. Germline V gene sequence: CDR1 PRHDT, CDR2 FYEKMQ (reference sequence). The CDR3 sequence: CASSGERGYEQYF. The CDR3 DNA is TGTGCCAGCAGCGGGGAGAGGGGCTACGAGCAGTACTTC.